This T cell receptor (beta chain) was sequenced during a study of blood T cell repertoires in COVID-19. Study-wide background: From T cells, B-cell-depleted T cells, or PBMCs came the material, which was cDNA or gDNA.

This CDR3 contains 15 residues. Germline lookup yields CDR1 SEHNR and CDR2 FQNEAQ (reference sequence). With 5 bases removed from V and 4 bases from J, the gap between germline ends came to 12 bases. This clone was picked up one time. Original processing notes: Reference gene primer amplification yielded estimated nucleated cell counts. Data came from immunoSEQ multiplex PCR; TCRdb stores just in-frame clones and leaves some out. V, J and clone size derive from that table, while D and trimming were established from the DNA sequence. The sample carries under 30,000 clones, 89% recorded once. The TCR comes from a human donor in a cohort sampled during active COVID-19. This chain joins TRBV7-9 and TRBJ1-6; tentative D call: TRBD1 (5 bases). Sequencing was carried out using peripheral blood. The CDR3 DNA follows: TGTGCCAGCAGCGGCGGGACCCAATATAATTCACCCCTCCACTTT. It translates to CASSGGTQYNSPLHF. Using reference TRBV7-9 and TRBJ1-6 for the parts outside the CDR3, the full variable domain is DTGVSQNPRHKITKRGQNVTFRCDPISEHNRLYWYRQTLGQGPEFLTYFQNEAQLEKSRLLSDRFSAERPKGSFSTLEIQRTEQGDSAMYLCASSGGTQYNSPLHFGNGTRLTVT.